This T cell receptor (beta chain) appears in the sequencing data of a study of neoadjuvant anti-PD-1 for oral cavity cancer. Profiling relied on immunoSEQ multiplex PCR, and the TCRdb table lists in-frame clones only, not all of them. The repertoire holds over 1,100 clones, with about 63% as singletons. Time point reported: after neoadjuvant nivolumab, at surgical resection. The CDR3 consists of 15 residues. Trimming took 4 bases from V and 2 from J, leaving 14 bases between them. Germline assignment: CDR1 MGHRA and CDR2 YSYEKL. This clone was found a few times. The material sequenced was tumor tissue, taken after nivolumab (anti-PD-1) treatment. The genes are TRBV4-1 and TRBJ1-1; no clear D. The receptor comes from a person aged 40 to 85 with oral cavity squamous cell carcinoma. Here the CDR3 reads CASSRSSPVNTEAFF. In nucleotides, the CDR3 is TGCGCCAGCAGCCGCTCCAGCCCCGTTAACACTGAAGCTTTCTTT.